This T cell receptor (beta chain) stems from a study of cytomegalovirus exposure and HLA in healthy donors. Whole-study results and caveats: The authors later linked a missense DCLRE1C variant to TCR beta V- and J-gene trimming.

13 Jbeta primers and 60 Vbeta primers were used for the PCR. Assay: immunoSEQ multiplex PCR; the TCRdb copy retains only in-frame clones and omits some. The sample yields around 150,000 clones, more than 70% seen once. The CDR3 is made up of 13 amino acids. J was trimmed by 5 bases and V by 8 bases; bases with no gene match: 6. Germline values: CDR1 SGHVS, CDR2 FQNEAQ. On this clone: Its antigen is currently unknown.

The rearrangement uses TRBV7-8 and TRBJ2-5; 9 positions agree with TRBD1. Sample: PBMCs. The sequence was collected from a man in his forties in good health and CMV-seronegative. The CDR3 DNA follows: TGTGCCAGCTCCCGACAGGGGGTCGAGACCCAGTACTTC. Translation: CASSRQGVETQYF.